Shown below are 2 T cell receptor beta chains from a single sample sequenced in a study of blood T cell repertoires in COVID-19. The protocol was immunoSEQ multiplex PCR, while the TCRdb copy is restricted to in-frame clones and leaves out a portion. The data hold about 210,000 clones, with around four fifths observed a single time. Sequenced input: peripheral blood. These receptors all come from a woman between 45 and 65 years old with active or convalescent COVID-19.

The rearrangement joins TRBV12-3 or TRBV12-4 to TRBJ1-1; 8 bases are shared with TRBD1. V was pared by 6 bases and J by 8 bases, with 8 bases of the junction left unmatched. This CDR3 comprises 13 residues. CDR3 sequence reads: CASSRTGILEAFF. CDR3 DNA sequence: TGTGCCAGCAGCCGGACAGGGATTTTAGAAGCTTTCTTT.

J is TRBJ2-3 and V is TRBV29-1; 9 bases fit TRBD2. J was trimmed by 0 bases and V by 6 bases; bases with no gene match: 4. Per the germline V gene, CDR1 is SQVTM and CDR2 is ANQGSEA. The CDR3 loop spans 14 amino acids. CDR3 sequence: CSVLAGSSTDTQYF. The CDR3 bases are TGCAGCGTCCTAGCGGGATCTAGCACAGATACGCAGTATTTT.